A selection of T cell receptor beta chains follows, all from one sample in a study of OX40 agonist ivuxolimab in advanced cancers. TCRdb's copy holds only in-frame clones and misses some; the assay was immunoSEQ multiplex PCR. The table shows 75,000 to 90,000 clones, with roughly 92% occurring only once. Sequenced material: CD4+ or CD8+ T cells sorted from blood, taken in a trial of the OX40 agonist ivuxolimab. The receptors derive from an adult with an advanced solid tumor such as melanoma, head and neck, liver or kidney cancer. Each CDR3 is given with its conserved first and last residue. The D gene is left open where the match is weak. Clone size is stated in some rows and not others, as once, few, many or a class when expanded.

DNA: TGTGCCAGCAGCGGGGGGAAGACCCTGAACACTGAAGCTTTCTTT
CDR3: CASSGGKTLNTEAFF
size: NA
D: NA
V: TRBV6-1
J: TRBJ1-1

DNA: TGTGCCACCAGCAGAGAGCTTTCTTTCGGGGGGCGAGGTGAAAAACTGTTTTTT
CDR3: CATSRELSFGGRGEKLFF
size: NA
D: NA
V: TRBV15
J: TRBJ1-4

DNA: TGTGCCAGCAGTGAGGGGATTGGCTTAGCCAAAAACATTCAGTACTTC
CDR3: CASSEGIGLAKNIQYF
size: NA
D: NA
V: TRBV6-1
J: TRBJ2-4

DNA: TGTGCCAGTACCCTGGGACAGGGCAAACAAGAGACCCAGTACTTC
CDR3: CASTLGQGKQETQYF
size: NA
D: TRBD1
V: TRBV19
J: TRBJ2-5

DNA: TGTGCCAGCAGCTCCACCGGGACGTCCTACGAGCAGTACTTC
CDR3: CASSSTGTSYEQYF
size: few
D: NA
V: TRBV7-2
J: TRBJ2-7

DNA: TGTGCCTGGACCGCCCGAGCGGGACAGGGGCCCGAGCAGTACTTC
CDR3: CAWTARAGQGPEQYF
size: NA
D: TRBD1
V: TRBV30
J: TRBJ2-7

DNA: TGTGCCAGCAGTTCCACTGGCACAGCCCAAGGGTATGGCTACACCTTC
CDR3: CASSSTGTAQGYGYTF
size: NA
D: NA
V: TRBV28
J: TRBJ1-2

DNA: TGTGCCAGCAGCCGTCGGGGGGAAGGGTATCAGCCCCAGCATTTT
CDR3: CASSRRGEGYQPQHF
size: NA
D: NA
V: TRBV7-2
J: TRBJ1-5

DNA: TGTGCCAGCAGCTTGGCGAGGGGAATGAACACTGAAGCTTTCTTT
CDR3: CASSLARGMNTEAFF
size: NA
D: NA
V: TRBV7-9
J: TRBJ1-1

DNA: TGTGCCAGCACCCTTAGGGGGGTCACAGATACGCAGTATTTT
CDR3: CASTLRGVTDTQYF
size: NA
D: NA
V: TRBV11-2
J: TRBJ2-3

DNA: TGTGCCAGCAGTTACTCAGGTTTTGAGCAGTTCTTC
CDR3: CASSYSGFEQFF
size: NA
D: NA
V: TRBV6-6
J: TRBJ2-1

DNA: TGCGCCAGCAGCTTGATGGGGGGACAGTCCACTGAAGCTTTCTTT
CDR3: CASSLMGGQSTEAFF
size: once
D: TRBD1
V: TRBV5-1
J: TRBJ1-1

DNA: TGCGCCAGCAACCAGGACCCTAGGGAGACCCAGTACTTC
CDR3: CASNQDPRETQYF
size: NA
D: NA
V: TRBV10-1
J: TRBJ2-5

DNA: TGTGCCACCAGCAGAGATCGCGCGGGGTACACGCAGTATTTT
CDR3: CATSRDRAGYTQYF
size: NA
D: NA
V: TRBV15
J: TRBJ2-3

DNA: TGTGCCAGCTCATCGACAGGTAGCCCCTACAATGAGCAGTTCTTC
CDR3: CASSSTGSPYNEQFF
size: NA
D: NA
V: TRBV18
J: TRBJ2-1

DNA: TGTGCCAGCACTACCGGGCGGGACGGTCGCACAGATACGCAGTATTTT
CDR3: CASTTGRDGRTDTQYF
size: NA
D: NA
V: TRBV5-8
J: TRBJ2-3

DNA: TGCAGCGTTGGGTCAGGGGGCTACACCGGGGAGCTGTTTTTT
CDR3: CSVGSGGYTGELFF
size: NA
D: TRBD1
V: TRBV29-1
J: TRBJ2-2

DNA: TGTGCCAGCAGCAACGGGGGGCGCGGGTGTAAAGATACGCAGTATTTT
CDR3: CASSNGGRGCKDTQYF
size: NA
D: NA
V: TRBV21-1
J: TRBJ2-3

DNA: TGCGCCAGCAGCTTGGTTCGAGGGGAAAAACTGTTTTTT
CDR3: CASSLVRGEKLFF
size: NA
D: NA
V: TRBV5-1
J: TRBJ1-4

DNA: TGTGCCAGCTCCACAACCTATAGCAATCAGCCCCAGCATTTT
CDR3: CASSTTYSNQPQHF
size: once
D: NA
V: TRBV6-5
J: TRBJ1-5

DNA: TGCGCCAGCAGCTTGTTCCTAGCGGGAGCCTACAATGAGCAGTTCTTC
CDR3: CASSLFLAGAYNEQFF
size: once
D: TRBD2
V: TRBV5-1
J: TRBJ2-1

DNA: TGTGCCAGCAGCGTCAGGGGGGTGAACACTGAAGCTTTCTTT
CDR3: CASSVRGVNTEAFF
size: NA
D: TRBD1
V: TRBV6-5
J: TRBJ1-1

DNA: TGTGCCAGCAGTTTAAGGGGTTCAGATACGCAGTATTTT
CDR3: CASSLRGSDTQYF
size: NA
D: NA
V: TRBV27
J: TRBJ2-3

DNA: TGTGCCAGCTCACCAAGCGGGAGAGGGGAGACCCAGTACTTC
CDR3: CASSPSGRGETQYF
size: once
D: TRBD2
V: TRBV18
J: TRBJ2-5

DNA: TGTGCCAGCAGCCTACCAGGACAGGGGTTGAACACTGAAGCTTTCTTT
CDR3: CASSLPGQGLNTEAFF
size: NA
D: TRBD1
V: TRBV7-9
J: TRBJ1-1

DNA: TGTGCCAGCTCACCATTCAGGCAGGGCGGAAACATTCAGTACTTC
CDR3: CASSPFRQGGNIQYF
size: NA
D: NA
V: TRBV18
J: TRBJ2-4

DNA: TGTGCCAGCAGTATCCGACAGGGGGGTGGTGAAAAACTGTTTTTT
CDR3: CASSIRQGGGEKLFF
size: once
D: TRBD1
V: TRBV6-1
J: TRBJ1-4

DNA: TGTGCCAGCAGCTTGCGAGAGACAGGGGGGGAGACCCAGTACTTC
CDR3: CASSLRETGGETQYF
size: NA
D: TRBD1
V: TRBV5-4
J: TRBJ2-5

DNA: TGTGCCAGCAGAAGAAGTGGGACACTGGGGAATTCACCCCTCCACTTT
CDR3: CASRRSGTLGNSPLHF
size: NA
D: NA
V: TRBV25-1
J: TRBJ1-6

DNA: TGCAGCGTTGAAGGTCTAGTTATCCGGAATGAGCAGTTCTTC
CDR3: CSVEGLVIRNEQFF
size: NA
D: NA
V: TRBV29-1
J: TRBJ2-1

DNA: TGCGCCAGCAGTGAGTCGAAGGGACAGGGGGAAGGAGAAGAAAAACTGTTTTTT
CDR3: CASSESKGQGEGEEKLFF
size: NA
D: TRBD1
V: TRBV10-1
J: TRBJ1-4

DNA: TGTGCCAGCAGCCCGAGGAAGGGCGATGAGCAGTTCTTC
CDR3: CASSPRKGDEQFF
size: NA
D: NA
V: TRBV7-9
J: TRBJ2-1

DNA: TGTGCCAGTAGTAACGACGCGAACACCGGGGAGCTGTTTTTT
CDR3: CASSNDANTGELFF
size: NA
D: NA
V: TRBV19
J: TRBJ2-2

DNA: TGTGCCAGTAGTACAGCACCGGGACTTACGAACACTGAAGCTTTCTTT
CDR3: CASSTAPGLTNTEAFF
size: NA
D: NA
V: TRBV19
J: TRBJ1-1

DNA: TGTGCCAGCAGTTACTCAAGGACTGGCCGCGGGTTCTTC
CDR3: CASSYSRTGRGFF
size: NA
D: NA
V: TRBV6-5
J: TRBJ2-1

DNA: TGTGCCAGCAGTGTGCACCTTGCTAATGAAAAACTGTTTTTT
CDR3: CASSVHLANEKLFF
size: NA
D: NA
V: TRBV6-1
J: TRBJ1-4

DNA: TGTGCCAGCAGTGGCAAGTACGAGCAGTACTTC
CDR3: CASSGKYEQYF
size: NA
D: NA
V: TRBV28
J: TRBJ2-7

DNA: TGCGCCAGCACCTTAGGGACGGAGGGGACCCAGTACTTC
CDR3: CASTLGTEGTQYF
size: NA
D: NA
V: TRBV5-1
J: TRBJ2-5

DNA: TGTGCCAGCAGTCCGCTGGCGGGTCACACCGGGGAGCTGTTTTTT
CDR3: CASSPLAGHTGELFF
size: once
D: NA
V: TRBV27
J: TRBJ2-2

DNA: TGTGCCAGCAGCTTAGCCACTAGTCAGGGGACCCAGTACTTC
CDR3: CASSLATSQGTQYF
size: NA
D: NA
V: TRBV11-2
J: TRBJ2-5

DNA: TGCGCCAGCAGCTCGGACAGGGCGAACACTGAAGCTTTCTTT
CDR3: CASSSDRANTEAFF
size: NA
D: TRBD1
V: TRBV5-1
J: TRBJ1-1

DNA: TGCGCCAGCAGCTTGTCCGGGAGCTGGGATACGCAGTATTTT
CDR3: CASSLSGSWDTQYF
size: NA
D: NA
V: TRBV5-1
J: TRBJ2-3

DNA: TGTGCCAGCAGCCCTGGGGACACTGAAGCTTTCTTT
CDR3: CASSPGDTEAFF
size: NA
D: NA
V: TRBV28
J: TRBJ1-1